The sequence of this T cell receptor beta chain was determined in a study of long-term antiretroviral therapy in people with HIV. It was version v3.0 of the immunoSEQ assay that was run at survey level. The data were produced by immunoSEQ multiplex PCR, yet TCRdb's version contains in-frame clones alone and is incomplete. The repertoire consists of some 17,000 clones, with around 80% occurring once and the leading ten covering more than 7%. J gave up 2 bases and V 4 bases, and 9 bases lay outside the gene matches. The CDR3 is made up of 16 amino acids. CDR1 is SGDLS, CDR2 YYNGEE, per germline. This rearrangement joins TRBV9 to TRBJ2-7; 10 nucleotides line up with TRBD1. Sequenced here: unsorted PBMCs, sampled 0.1 years after starting antiretroviral therapy. The origin of this receptor is a man aged 18 to 29 with HIV. CDR3 protein: CASSPRQGATPYEQYF. In DNA, the CDR3 is TGTGCCAGCAGCCCCCGACAGGGGGCGACCCCCTACGAGCAGTACTTC.